Sequencing of this T cell receptor beta chain was carried out in a study of shared clonotypes between healthy human individuals. Findings and limits, study-wide: Generally, naive subsets (rather than memory subsets) showed larger estimated richness. Around 4.9% of naive CD4 clonotypes were shared across a few donors.

V was clipped by 0 bases and J by 3 bases; unmatched bases: 5. The CDR3 contains 16 residues. Germline V gene lookup returns CDR1 LGHNA and CDR2 YSLEER. Only in-frame clones appear in the TCRdb table, and some are missing; sequencing was by immunoSEQ multiplex PCR. Among around 1.1 million clones listed, around 77% were seen once. On this clone: As yet, its antigen is unknown.

The receptor was derived from a man younger than 35 in good health. Some clones in this sample may be carry-over from other donors' samples. Material for sequencing was memory CD4+ T cells from PBMCs. Subset: CD45RA-negative fraction. J is TRBJ2-1 and V is TRBV4-3, with TRBD2 matching over 7 bases. The DNA of the CDR3 is TGCGCCAGCAGCCAAGACTCTAGCGGCCTCTACAATGAGCAGTTCTTC. This codes for CASSQDSSGLYNEQFF.